This TCR beta chain stems from a study of blood T cell repertoires in COVID-19 (dated by TCRdb to 2018 to 2021). Looking at the study overall: Samples covering the acute and convalescent phases of COVID-19 were provided by collaborators in the United States, Italy and Spain. A freely available public database, intended as a resource for researchers studying the immune response to SARS-CoV-2, is where the repertoires were released. Sample metadata almost always included a de-identified subject ID, COVID-19 status, age in years and sex. Where available, HLA class I and class II types were taken from metadata supplied by the sample provider and were not determined by assay-based typing. Deeply sampled blood TCRbeta repertoires from subjects exposed to, actively infected with, or recovered from COVID-19 were included in the dataset. The samples were drawn from two sources: the first 160 participants of the ongoing ImmuneRACE study, and some 1,300 subjects contributed by 6 global collaborators. The material from the prospective study consisted of cDNA or gDNA derived from T cells, B-cell-depleted T cells, or PBMCs. The full study reports these points: The quantity of clinical and demographic metadata differed by source and by participant and was supplied without curation.

A remark on this clone: Its specific antigen is unknown. Base qualities are not provided; no much larger clone lies one nucleotide away.

In the prospective study, participants were roughly 18 to 100 years old, resided in 25 or so geographic areas of the United States, and were enrolled through a virtual design. In the prospective study, cohorts were assigned on the basis of participant-reported clinical history obtained from a screening survey and a study questionnaire. Each participant in the prospective study had whole blood, serum and a nasopharyngeal or oropharyngeal swab collected by mobile phlebotomists. Participants in the prospective study had the option to provide additional blood draws and questionnaires over an approximately 2-month period. Before DNA extraction, prospective study blood samples were shipped either frozen or at room temperature. Reading the germline V gene (reference sequence) gives CDR1 LGHDT and CDR2 YNNKEL. The CDR3 has 14 amino acids, counting the end cysteine and phenylalanine. The entry retains the CDR3 DNA only, 42 bases that are in frame from base 1. The junction shows trimming of 0 bases on V and 5 bases on J, plus 10 bases between the germline ends.

TCRbeta CDR3 regions were amplified from genomic DNA by means of the immunoSEQ Assay, a bias-controlled multiplex PCR. On the authors' methods: Within the assay, amplification of reference gene primers was used to estimate how many nucleated cells each sample contained. To quantify the absolute abundance of each unique TCRbeta CDR3 rearrangement, sequence reads were collapsed and filtered. For each sample, productive Simpson clonality was calculated as the square root of Simpson's diversity index across productive rearrangements. The immuneACCESS repertoire file appears here via TCRdb, limited to in-frame rearrangements. These files lack a portion of the clones; in checked studies, under half of the deficit traces to unresolved V genes, and the cause of the others is not known. V, J and clone size are taken as reported in that table, and D and trimming were inferred from the DNA itself. Across this sample there are 350,000 to 550,000 clones, with 87% seen only once. The ten biggest clones cover just under 2% of the sample.

The source is a young woman with acute COVID-19. The sequencing sample was made of PBMCs or T cells enriched from blood (not recorded which). Here the chain combines TRBV3-1 (or the pseudogene TRBV3-2) and TRBJ2-5; a tentative D match to TRBD2 spans 7 bases. The DNA is as follows: TGTGCCAGCAGCCAAGACAGGGGAGGGGAGACCCAGTACTTC. This is translated as CASSQDRGGETQYF.